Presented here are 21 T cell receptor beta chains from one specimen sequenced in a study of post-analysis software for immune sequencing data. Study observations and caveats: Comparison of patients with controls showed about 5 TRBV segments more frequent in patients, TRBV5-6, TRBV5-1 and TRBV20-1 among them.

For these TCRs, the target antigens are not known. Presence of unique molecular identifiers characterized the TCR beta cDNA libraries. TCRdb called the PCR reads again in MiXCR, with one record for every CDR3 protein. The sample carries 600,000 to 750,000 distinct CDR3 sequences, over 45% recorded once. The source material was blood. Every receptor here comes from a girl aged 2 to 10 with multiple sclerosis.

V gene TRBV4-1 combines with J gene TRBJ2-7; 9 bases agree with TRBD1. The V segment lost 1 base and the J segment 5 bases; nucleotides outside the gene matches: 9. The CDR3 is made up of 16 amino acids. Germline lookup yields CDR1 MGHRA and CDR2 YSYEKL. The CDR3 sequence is CASSQGQGVRVDEQYF. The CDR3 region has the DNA TGCGCCAGCAGCCAAGGACAGGGGGTGAGAGTCGACGAGCAGTACTTC.

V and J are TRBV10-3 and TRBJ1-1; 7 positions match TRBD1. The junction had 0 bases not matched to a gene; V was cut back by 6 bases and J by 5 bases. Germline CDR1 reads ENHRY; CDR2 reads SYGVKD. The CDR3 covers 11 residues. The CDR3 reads CAIRTGTEAFF. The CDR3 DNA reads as TGTGCCATCAGGACAGGGACTGAAGCTTTCTTT.

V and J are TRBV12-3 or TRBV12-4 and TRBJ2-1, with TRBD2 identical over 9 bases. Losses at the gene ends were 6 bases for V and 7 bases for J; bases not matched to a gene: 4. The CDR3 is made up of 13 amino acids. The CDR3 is CASRVAGENEQFF. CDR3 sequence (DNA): TGTGCCAGCAGGGTAGCGGGAGAGAATGAGCAGTTCTTC.

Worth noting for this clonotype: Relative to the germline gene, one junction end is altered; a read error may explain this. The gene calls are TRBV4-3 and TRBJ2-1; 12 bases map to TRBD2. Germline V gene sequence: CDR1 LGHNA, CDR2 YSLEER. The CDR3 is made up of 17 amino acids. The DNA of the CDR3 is TGCGCCAGCAGCCAAGGGACTAGCGGGGTTTCCTACGATGAGCAGTTCTTC. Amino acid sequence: CASSQGTSGVSYDEQFF.

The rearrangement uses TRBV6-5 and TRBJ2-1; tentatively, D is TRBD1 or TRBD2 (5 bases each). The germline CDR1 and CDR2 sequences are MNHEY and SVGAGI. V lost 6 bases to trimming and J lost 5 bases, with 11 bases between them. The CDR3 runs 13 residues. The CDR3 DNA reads TGTGCCAGCAGGGCAGAGGGGCACAATGAGCAGTTCTTC. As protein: CASRAEGHNEQFF.

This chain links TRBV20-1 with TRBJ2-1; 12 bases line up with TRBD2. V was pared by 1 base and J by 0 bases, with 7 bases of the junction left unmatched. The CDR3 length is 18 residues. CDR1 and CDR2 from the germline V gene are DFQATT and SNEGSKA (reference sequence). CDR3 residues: CSARVGLAGQSSYNEQFF. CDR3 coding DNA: TGCAGTGCTAGAGTGGGACTAGCGGGCCAGAGCTCCTACAATGAGCAGTTCTTC.

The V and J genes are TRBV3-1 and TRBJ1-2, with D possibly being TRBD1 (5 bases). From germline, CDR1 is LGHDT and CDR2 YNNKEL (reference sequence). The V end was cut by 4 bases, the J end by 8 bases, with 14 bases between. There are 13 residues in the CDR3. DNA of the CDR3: TGTGCCAGCAGCCCCCTGGGGGAAGGCGGCTACACCTTC. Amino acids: CASSPLGEGGYTF.

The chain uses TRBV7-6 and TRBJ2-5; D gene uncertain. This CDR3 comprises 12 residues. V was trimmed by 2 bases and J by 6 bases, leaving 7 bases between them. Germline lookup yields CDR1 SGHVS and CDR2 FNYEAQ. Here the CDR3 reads CASSLLEKTQYF. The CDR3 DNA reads TGTGCCAGCAGCTTACTCGAAAAGACCCAGTACTTC.

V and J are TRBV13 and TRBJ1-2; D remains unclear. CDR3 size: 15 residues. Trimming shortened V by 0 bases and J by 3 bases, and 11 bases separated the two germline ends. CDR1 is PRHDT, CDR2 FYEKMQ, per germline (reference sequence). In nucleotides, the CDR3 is TGTGCCAGCAGCTTAGGTGTGGGAGGATACTATGGCTACACCTTC. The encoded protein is CASSLGVGGYYGYTF.

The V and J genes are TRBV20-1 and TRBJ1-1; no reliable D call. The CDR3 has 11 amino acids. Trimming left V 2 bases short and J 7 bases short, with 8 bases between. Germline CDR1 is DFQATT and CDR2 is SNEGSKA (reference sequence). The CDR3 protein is CSARSMGEAFF. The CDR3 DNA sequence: TGCAGTGCTAGATCAATGGGTGAAGCTTTCTTT.

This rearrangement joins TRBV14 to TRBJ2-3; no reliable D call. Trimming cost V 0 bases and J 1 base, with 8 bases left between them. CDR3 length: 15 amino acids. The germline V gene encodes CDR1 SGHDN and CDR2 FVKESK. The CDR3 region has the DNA TGTGCCAGCAGCCAAGACCTACTTCGCACAGATACGCAGTATTTT. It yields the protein CASSQDLLRTDTQYF.

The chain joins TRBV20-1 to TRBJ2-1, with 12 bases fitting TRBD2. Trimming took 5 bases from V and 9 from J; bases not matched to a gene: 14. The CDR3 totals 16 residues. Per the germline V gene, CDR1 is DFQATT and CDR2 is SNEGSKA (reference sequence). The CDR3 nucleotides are TGCAGTGCTCGCACCACACTAGCGGGAGGTAGCGGTGAGCAGTTCTTC. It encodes CSARTTLAGGSGEQFF.

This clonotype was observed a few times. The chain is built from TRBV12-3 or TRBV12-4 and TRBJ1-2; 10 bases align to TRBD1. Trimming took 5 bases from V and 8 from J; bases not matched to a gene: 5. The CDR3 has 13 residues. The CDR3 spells CASSPDRGLGYTF. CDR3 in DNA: TGTGCCAGCAGTCCTGACAGGGGGCTGGGCTACACCTTC.

The CDR3 sequence: CASSADSPQAFF. In DNA form, the CDR3 reads TGTGCCAGCAGTGCAGACAGCCCCCAAGCTTTCTTT. The chain links TRBV12-3 or TRBV12-4 to TRBJ1-1; possibly TRBD1 for D (5 bases). Trimming removed 5 bases at V and 9 bases at J, with 13 bases between. The CDR3 has 12 residues.

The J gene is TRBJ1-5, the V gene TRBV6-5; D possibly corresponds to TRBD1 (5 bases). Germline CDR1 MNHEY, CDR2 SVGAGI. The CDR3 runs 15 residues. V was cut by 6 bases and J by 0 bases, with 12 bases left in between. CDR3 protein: CASSYDRNSNQPQHF. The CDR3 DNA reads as TGTGCCAGCAGCTACGACAGAAATAGCAATCAGCCCCAGCATTTT.

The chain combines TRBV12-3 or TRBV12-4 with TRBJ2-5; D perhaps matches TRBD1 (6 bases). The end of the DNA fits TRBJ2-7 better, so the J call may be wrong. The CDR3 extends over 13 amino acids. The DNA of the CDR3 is TGTGCCAGCAGTTCCAGGGGAAACTACGAGCAGTACTTC. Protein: CASSSRGNYEQYF.

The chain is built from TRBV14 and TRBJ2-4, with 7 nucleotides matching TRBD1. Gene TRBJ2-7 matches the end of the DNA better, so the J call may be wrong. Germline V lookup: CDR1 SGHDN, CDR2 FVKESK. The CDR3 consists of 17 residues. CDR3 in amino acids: CASSQVGPGQRPYEQYF. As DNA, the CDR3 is TGTGCCAGCAGCCAAGTGGGACCGGGACAGAGACCCTACGAGCAGTACTTC.

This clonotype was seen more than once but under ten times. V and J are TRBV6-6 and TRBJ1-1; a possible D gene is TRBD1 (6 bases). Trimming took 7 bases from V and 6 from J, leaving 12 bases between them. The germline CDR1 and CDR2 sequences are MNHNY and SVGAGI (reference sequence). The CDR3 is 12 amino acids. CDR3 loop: CASTPGGPEAFF. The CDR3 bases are TGTGCCAGCACCCCGGGGGGCCCTGAAGCTTTCTTT.

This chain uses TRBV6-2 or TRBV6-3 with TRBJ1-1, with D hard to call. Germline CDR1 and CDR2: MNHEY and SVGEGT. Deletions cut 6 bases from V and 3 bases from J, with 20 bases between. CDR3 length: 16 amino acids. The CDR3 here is CASSSIRVLGDTEAFF. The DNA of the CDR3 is TGTGCCAGCAGCTCAATTCGGGTATTAGGCGACACTGAAGCTTTCTTT.

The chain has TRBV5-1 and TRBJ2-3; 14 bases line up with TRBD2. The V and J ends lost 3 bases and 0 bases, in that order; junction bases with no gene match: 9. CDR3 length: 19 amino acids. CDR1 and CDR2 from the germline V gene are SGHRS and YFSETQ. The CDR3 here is CASSSGLAGGGKSTDTQYF. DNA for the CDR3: TGCGCCAGCAGCTCCGGACTAGCGGGGGGAGGGAAAAGCACAGATACGCAGTATTTT.

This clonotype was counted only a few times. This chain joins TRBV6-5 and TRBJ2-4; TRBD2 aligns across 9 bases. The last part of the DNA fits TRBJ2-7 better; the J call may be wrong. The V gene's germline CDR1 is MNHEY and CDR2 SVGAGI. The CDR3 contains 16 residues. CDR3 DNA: TGTGCCAGCAGTTACTCAGTCGGCGGGAGGGCCTACGAGCAGTACTTC. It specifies CASSYSVGGRAYEQYF.